The clone carrying this T cell receptor beta chain was detected a few times. Its antigen remains unidentified. The sample belongs to a study of CD8 T cells in ankylosing spondylitis. General study findings and limits: Peripheral blood held disease-linked clones only at relatively low frequency, and these were CD8+.

Using quantitative 5'-RACE with molecular barcodes, the authors made TCR beta libraries. TCRdb reanalysed the 5' RACE reads using MiXCR and keeps one entry per CDR3 protein. The sample lists under 170,000 distinct CDR3 sequences, around 43% occurring once. The CDR3 has 13 amino acids. The V gene lost 3 bases and the J gene lost 1 base, with 6 bases spanning the gap. From germline, CDR1 is SGHAT and CDR2 FQNNGV. The sequenced sample consisted of synovial fluid, either unsorted or a sorted T cell fraction (not recorded which). The receptor's source is a male donor with ankylosing spondylitis. This chain uses TRBV11-2 with TRBJ1-1, with D uncertain. For the CDR3, the DNA is TGTGCCAGCAGCTTCACCCAGAACACTGAAGCTTTCTTT. It is translated as CASSFTQNTEAFF.